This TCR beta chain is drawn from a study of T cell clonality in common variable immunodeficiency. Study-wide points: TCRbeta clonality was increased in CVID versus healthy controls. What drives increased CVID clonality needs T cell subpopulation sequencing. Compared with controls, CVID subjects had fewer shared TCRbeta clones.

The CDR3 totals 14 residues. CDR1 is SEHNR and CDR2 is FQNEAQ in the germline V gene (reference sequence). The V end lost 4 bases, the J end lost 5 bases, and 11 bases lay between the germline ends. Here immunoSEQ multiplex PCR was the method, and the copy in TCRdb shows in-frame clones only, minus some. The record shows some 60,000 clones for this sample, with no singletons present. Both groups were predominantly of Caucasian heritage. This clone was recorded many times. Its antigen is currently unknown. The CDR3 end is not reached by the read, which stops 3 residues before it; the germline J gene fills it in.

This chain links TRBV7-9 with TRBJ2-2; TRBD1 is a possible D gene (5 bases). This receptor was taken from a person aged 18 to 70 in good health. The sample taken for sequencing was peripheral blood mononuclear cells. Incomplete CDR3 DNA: TGTGCCAGCAGCTCCCGGACACCGACCGGGGAG. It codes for CASSSRTPTGE. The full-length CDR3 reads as CASSSRTPTGELFF.